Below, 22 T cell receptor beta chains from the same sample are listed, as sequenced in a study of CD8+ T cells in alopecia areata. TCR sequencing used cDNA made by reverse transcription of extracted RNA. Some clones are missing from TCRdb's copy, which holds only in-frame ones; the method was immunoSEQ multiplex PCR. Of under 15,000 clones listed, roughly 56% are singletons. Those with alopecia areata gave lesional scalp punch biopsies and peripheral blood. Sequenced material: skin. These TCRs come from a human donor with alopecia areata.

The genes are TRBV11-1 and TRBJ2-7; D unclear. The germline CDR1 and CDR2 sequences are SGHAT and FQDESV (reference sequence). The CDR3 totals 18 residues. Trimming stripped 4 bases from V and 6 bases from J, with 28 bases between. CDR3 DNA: TGTGCCAGCAGCTATATGATCGAGACGGACCTTGAACCGGCCGAGCAGTACTTC. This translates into CASSYMIETDLEPAEQYF. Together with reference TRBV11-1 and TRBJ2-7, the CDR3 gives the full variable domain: EAEVAQSPRYKITEKSQAVAFWCDPISGHATLYWYRQILGQGPELLVQFQDESVVDDSQLPKDRFSAERLKGVDSTLKIQPAELGDSAMYLCASSYMIETDLEPAEQYFGPGTRLTVT.

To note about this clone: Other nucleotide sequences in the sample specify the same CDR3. The CDR3 DNA reads as TGTGCCAGCAGTTCGAACACCGGGGAGCTGTTTTTT. Encoded protein: CASSSNTGELFF. The V and J genes are TRBV11-2 and TRBJ2-2; D is uncertain. This CDR3 has 12 amino acids. Trimming took 6 bases from V and 0 from J, leaving 2 bases between them. Germline CDR1 is SGHAT and CDR2 is FQNNGV.

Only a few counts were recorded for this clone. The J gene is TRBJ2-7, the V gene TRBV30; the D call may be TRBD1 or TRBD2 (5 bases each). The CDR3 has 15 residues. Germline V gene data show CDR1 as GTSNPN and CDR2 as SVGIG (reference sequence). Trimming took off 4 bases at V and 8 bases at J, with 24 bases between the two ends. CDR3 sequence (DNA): TGTGCCTGGATAGACACAGGAGGTTACCCCAGGAAGCAGTACTTC. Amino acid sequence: CAWIDTGGYPRKQYF.

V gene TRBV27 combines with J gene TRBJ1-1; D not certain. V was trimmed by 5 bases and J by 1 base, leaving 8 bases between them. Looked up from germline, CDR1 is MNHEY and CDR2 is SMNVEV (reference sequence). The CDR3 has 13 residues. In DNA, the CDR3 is TGTGCCAGCAGTATCACAAGGAACACTGAAGCTTTCTTT. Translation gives CASSITRNTEAFF.

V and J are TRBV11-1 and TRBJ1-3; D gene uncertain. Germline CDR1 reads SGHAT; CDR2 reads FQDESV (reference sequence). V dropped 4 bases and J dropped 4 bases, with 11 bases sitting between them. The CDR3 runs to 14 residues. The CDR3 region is CASSSDSRGNTIYF. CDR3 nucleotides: TGTGCCAGCAGCTCGGATAGTCGCGGAAACACCATATATTTT.

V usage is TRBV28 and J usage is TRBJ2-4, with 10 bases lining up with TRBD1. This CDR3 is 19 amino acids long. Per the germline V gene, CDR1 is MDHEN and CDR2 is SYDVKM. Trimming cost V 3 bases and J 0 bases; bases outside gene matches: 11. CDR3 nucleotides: TGTGCCAGCAGTTTTCTTCCTTGGCGGGACAGGGGAGCCAAAAACATTCAGTACTTC. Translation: CASSFLPWRDRGAKNIQYF.

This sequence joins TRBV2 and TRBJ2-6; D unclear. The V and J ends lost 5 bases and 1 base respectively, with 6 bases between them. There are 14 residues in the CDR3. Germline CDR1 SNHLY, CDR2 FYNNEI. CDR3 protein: CASSSWSGANVLTF. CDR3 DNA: TGTGCCAGCAGTTCGTGGTCTGGGGCCAACGTCCTGACTTTC.

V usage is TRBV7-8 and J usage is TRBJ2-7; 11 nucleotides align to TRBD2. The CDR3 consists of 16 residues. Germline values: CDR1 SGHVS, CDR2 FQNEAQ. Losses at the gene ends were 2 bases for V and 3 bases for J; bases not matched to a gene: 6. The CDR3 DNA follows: TGTGCCAGCAGCTTAAGTGGTGGGACTAGCGGCTACGAGCAGTACTTC. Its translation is CASSLSGGTSGYEQYF.

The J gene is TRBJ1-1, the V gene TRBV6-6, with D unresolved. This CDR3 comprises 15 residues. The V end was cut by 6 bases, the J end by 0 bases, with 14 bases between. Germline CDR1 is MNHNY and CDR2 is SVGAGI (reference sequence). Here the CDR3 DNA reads TGTGCCAGCAGGGGTTCGAGGAGCATGAACACTGAAGCTTTCTTT. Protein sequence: CASRGSRSMNTEAFF.

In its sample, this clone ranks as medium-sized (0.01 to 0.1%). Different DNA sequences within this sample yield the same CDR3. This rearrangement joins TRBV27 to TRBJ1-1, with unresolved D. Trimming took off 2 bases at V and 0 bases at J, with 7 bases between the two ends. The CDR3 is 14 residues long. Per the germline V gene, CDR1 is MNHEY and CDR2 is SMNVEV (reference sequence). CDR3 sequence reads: CASSLSVMNTEAFF. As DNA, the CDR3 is TGTGCCAGCAGTTTAAGTGTTATGAACACTGAAGCTTTCTTT.

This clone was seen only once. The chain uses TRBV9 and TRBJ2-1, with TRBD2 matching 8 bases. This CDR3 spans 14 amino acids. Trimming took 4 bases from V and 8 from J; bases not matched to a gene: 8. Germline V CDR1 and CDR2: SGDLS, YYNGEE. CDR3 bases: TGTGCCAGCAGCATGGACGGGGGGGCCGATGAGCAGTTCTTC. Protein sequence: CASSMDGGADEQFF.

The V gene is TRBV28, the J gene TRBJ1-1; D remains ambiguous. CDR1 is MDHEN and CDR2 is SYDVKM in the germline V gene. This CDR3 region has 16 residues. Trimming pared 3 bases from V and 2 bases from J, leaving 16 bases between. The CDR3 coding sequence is TGTGCCAGCAGTTTCGTCGAACTACATACCAACACTGAAGCTTTCTTT. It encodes CASSFVELHTNTEAFF. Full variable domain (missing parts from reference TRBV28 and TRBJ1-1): DVKVTQSSRYLVKRTGEKVFLECVQDMDHENMFWYRQDPGLGLRLIYFSYDVKMKEKGDIPEGYSVSREKKERFSLILESASTNQTSMYLCASSFVELHTNTEAFFGQGTRLTVV.

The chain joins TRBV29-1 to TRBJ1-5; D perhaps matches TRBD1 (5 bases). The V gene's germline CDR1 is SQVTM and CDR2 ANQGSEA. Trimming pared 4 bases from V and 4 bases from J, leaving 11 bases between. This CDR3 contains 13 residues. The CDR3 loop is CSVAQGRNQPQHF. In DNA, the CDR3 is TGCAGCGTTGCGCAGGGCCGAAATCAGCCCCAGCATTTT.

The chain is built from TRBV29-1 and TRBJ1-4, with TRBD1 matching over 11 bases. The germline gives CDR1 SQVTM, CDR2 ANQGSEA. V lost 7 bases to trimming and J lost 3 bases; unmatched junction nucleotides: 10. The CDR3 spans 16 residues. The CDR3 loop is CSATGTGGASNEKLFF. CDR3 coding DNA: TGCAGCGCTACCGGGACAGGGGGAGCCTCTAATGAAAAACTGTTTTTT.

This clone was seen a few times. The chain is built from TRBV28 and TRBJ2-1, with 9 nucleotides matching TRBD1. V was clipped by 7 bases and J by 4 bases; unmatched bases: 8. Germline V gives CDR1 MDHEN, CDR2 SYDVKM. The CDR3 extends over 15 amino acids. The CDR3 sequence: CASTKGTGHYNEQFF. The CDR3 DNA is TGTGCCAGCACCAAGGGGACAGGGCATTACAATGAGCAGTTCTTC.

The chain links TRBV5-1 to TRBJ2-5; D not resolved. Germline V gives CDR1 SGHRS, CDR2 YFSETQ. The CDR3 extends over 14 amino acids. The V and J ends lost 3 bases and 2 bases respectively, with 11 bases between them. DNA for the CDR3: TGCGCCAGCAGCTCTTTGGACCCGCAAGAGACCCAGTACTTC. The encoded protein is CASSSLDPQETQYF.

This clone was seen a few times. Here the CDR3 reads CASGLQFF. CDR3 coding DNA: TGTGCTAGTGGTTTGCAGTTCTTC. This chain uses TRBV12-5 with TRBJ2-1; D not certain. Germline CDR1 is LGHNT and CDR2 is FRNRAP. V was clipped by 2 bases and J by 13 bases, with 0 bases between them. CDR3 length: 8 amino acids.

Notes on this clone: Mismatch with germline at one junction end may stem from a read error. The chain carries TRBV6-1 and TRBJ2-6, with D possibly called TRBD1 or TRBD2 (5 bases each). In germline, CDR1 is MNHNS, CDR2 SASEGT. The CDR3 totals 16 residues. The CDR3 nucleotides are TGTGCCAGCAGGGAAGCTCCGGGGCCCGGGGCCAACGTCCTGACTTTC. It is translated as CASREAPGPGANVLTF.

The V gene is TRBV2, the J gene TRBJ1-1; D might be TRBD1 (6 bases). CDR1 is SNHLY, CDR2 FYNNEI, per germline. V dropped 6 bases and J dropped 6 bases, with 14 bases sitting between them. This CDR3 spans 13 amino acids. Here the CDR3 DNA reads TGTGCCAGCAGCGAACTCAGGGGTTCTGAAGCTTTCTTT. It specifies CASSELRGSEAFF.

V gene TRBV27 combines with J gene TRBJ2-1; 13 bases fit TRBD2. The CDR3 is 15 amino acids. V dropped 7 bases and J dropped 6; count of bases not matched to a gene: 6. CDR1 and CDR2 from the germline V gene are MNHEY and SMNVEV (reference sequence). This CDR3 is CASTPGTSGVNEQFF. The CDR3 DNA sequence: TGTGCCAGCACCCCCGGGACTAGCGGGGTCAATGAGCAGTTCTTC.

The CDR3 here is CASSRSFGTENTEAFF. CDR3 nucleotide sequence: TGTGCCAGCAGCCGATCATTCGGGACCGAGAACACTGAAGCTTTCTTT. This chain connects TRBV5-6 to TRBJ1-1; D might be TRBD1 (5 bases). The germline V and J ends were trimmed by 4 bases and 1 base, with 17 bases remaining between them. In germline, CDR1 is SGHDT, CDR2 YYEEEE. The CDR3 sequence is 16 residues long.

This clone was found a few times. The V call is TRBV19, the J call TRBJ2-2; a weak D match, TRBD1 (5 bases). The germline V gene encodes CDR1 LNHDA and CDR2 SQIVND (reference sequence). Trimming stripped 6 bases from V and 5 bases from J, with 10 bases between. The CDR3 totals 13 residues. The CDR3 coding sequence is TGTGCCAGTAGACGGACACCGACCGGGGAGCTGTTTTTT. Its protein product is CASRRTPTGELFF.